Below, one TCR beta chain is given with its context. The data belong to a study of blood T cell repertoires in COVID-19. Profiled with immunoSEQ multiplex PCR; TCRdb holds only in-frame clones, not every one. This table has more than 150,000 clones, 85% to 95% appearing once. Trimming at V came to 3 bases and at J to 6 bases, leaving 7 bases not matched to a gene. CDR1 DFQATT and CDR2 SNEGSKA come from the germline V gene (reference sequence). The CDR3 has 14 amino acids. The TCR was taken from a man younger than 45 with COVID-19, enrolled during active disease. The rearrangement joins TRBV20-1 to TRBJ2-5; 10 nucleotides line up with TRBD2. Sequencing input: peripheral blood. The CDR3 reads CSASDQRGGKTQYF. The CDR3 nucleotides are TGCAGTGCTAGTGACCAGCGGGGGGGAAAGACCCAGTACTTC.